These T cell receptor beta chains were read from a single sample in a study of cytomegalovirus exposure and HLA in healthy donors. The assay was immunoSEQ multiplex PCR, and TCRdb's table has in-frame clones only and misses some. This table has fewer than 200,000 clones, approximately 71% appearing once. The sequencing sample was made of PBMCs. These receptors came from a man in his forties or fifties in good health and CMV-seronegative. The CDR3 runs from the conserved cysteine through the conserved F or W. Each record gives: CDR3 length, V gene, CDR3 protein.

16	TRBV5-1	CASSSTSGGFTDTQYF
15	TRBV28	CASSITGTGSYEQYF
19	TRBV6-1	CASSEAIKLGPLRADEQFF
13	TRBV11-3	CASQARDTGELFF
15	TRBV4-1	CASSQDGGGWETQYF
12	TRBV6-1	CASTQPPGPLHF
15	TRBV6-6	CASSYQGTRHNEQFF
14	TRBV21-1	CASSKASGDYGYTF
16	TRBV28	CASSEGPGVGFYGYTF
15	TRBV7-2	CASSFGTATYNEQFF
14	TRBV6-4	CASSEWGTGSPLHF
17	TRBV4-3	CASSQEIVLSSYNEQFF
14	TRBV28	CASSLSTGGQPQHF
22	TRBV12-5	CASGLVPTRIGPANPNTGELFF
15	TRBV14	CASSPWGRGDTEAFF
15	TRBV4-2	CASSQGQGPGNTIYF
15	TRBV11-3	CASSLRGSGANVLTF
15	TRBV11-3	CASSLVSGGSYEQYF
13	TRBV4-2	CASSQAGHNEQFF
15	TRBV5-1	CASGLAARMNTEAFF
12	TRBV10-3	CAIRGGGDTQYF
15	TRBV11-1	CASSLVAGGTYEQYF
15	TRBV28	CASSFGGNNQYEQFF
14	TRBV19	CASSPPGQGYEQYF
13	TRBV28	CASSLLEYTEAFF
15	TRBV2	CASRAGTGGGSPLHF
15	TRBV5-4	CASSSSGGNQETQYF
15	TRBV28	CASSSFRGRIYGYTF
14	TRBV11-2	CASSPTDSGNIQYF
13	TRBV18	CASSPQGDYEQYF
15	TRBV7-9	CASSLRTGPADTQYF
14	TRBV6-1	CASNQGALGTEAFF